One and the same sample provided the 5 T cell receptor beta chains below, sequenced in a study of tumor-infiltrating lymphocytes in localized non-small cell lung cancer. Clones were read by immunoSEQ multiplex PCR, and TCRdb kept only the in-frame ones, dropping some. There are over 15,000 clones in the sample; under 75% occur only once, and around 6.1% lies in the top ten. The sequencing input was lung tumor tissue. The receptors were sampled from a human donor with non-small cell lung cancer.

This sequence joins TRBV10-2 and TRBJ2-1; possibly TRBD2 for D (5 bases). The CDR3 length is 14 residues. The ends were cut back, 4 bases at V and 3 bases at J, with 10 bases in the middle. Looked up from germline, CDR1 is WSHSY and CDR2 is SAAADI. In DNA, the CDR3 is TGCGCCAGCAGTGTTTCCGGGATCTACAATGAGCAGTTCTTC. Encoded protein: CASSVSGIYNEQFF.

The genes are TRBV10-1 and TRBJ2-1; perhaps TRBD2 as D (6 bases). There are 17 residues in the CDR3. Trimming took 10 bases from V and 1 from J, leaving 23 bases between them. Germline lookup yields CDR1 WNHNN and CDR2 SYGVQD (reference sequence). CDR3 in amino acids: CATPKRRSGDSYNEQFF. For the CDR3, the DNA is TGCGCCACACCAAAGAGGCGGTCGGGAGATTCCTACAATGAGCAGTTCTTC.

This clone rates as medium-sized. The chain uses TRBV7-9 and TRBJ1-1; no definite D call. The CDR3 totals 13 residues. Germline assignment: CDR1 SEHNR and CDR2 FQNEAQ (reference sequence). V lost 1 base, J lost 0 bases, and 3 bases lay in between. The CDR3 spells CASSLGMNTEAFF. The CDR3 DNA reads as TGTGCCAGCAGCTTAGGTATGAACACTGAAGCTTTCTTT. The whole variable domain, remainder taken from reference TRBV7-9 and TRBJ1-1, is DTGVSQNPRHKITKRGQNVTFRCDPISEHNRLYWYRQTLGQGPEFLTYFQNEAQLEKSRLLSDRFSAERPKGSFSTLEIQRTEQGDSAMYLCASSLGMNTEAFFGQGTRLTVV.

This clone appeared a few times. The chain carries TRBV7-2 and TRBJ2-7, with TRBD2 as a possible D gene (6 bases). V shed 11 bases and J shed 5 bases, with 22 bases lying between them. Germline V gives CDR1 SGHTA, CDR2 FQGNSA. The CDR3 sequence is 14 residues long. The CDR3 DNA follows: TGTGCCTCCACACGGGGAGGAGCCCTTAACGAGCAGTACTTC. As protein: CASTRGGALNEQYF.

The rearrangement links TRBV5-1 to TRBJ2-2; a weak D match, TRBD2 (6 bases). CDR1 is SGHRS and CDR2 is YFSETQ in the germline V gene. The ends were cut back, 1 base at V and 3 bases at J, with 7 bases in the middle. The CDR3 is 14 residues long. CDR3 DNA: TGCGCCAGCAGCTTGTCGGGAGACACCGGGGAGCTGTTTTTT. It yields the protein CASSLSGDTGELFF.